These 30 T cell receptor beta chains share one sample of origin, sequenced in a study of brain metastases from non-small cell lung cancer. This table comes from immunoSEQ multiplex PCR, and its TCRdb copy is limited to in-frame clones, with some not included. The repertoire has 970 or so clones, about 87% of them found once; the top ten carry roughly 4.8%. The sample consisted of tumor-adjacent normal tissue. The receptors derive from a donor aged 40 or over with non-small cell lung cancer.

The chain combines TRBV28 with TRBJ2-1; TRBD1 matches 10 bases. Germline V gene data show CDR1 as MDHEN and CDR2 as SYDVKM. Losses at the gene ends were 5 bases for V and 5 bases for J; bases not matched to a gene: 6. The CDR3 consists of 15 residues. CDR3: CASSPGQGGNNEQFF. As DNA, the CDR3 is TGTGCCAGCAGTCCCGGACAGGGGGGAAACAATGAGCAGTTCTTC. Full variable domain (outside the CDR3, taken from reference TRBV28 and TRBJ2-1): DVKVTQSSRYLVKRTGEKVFLECVQDMDHENMFWYRQDPGLGLRLIYFSYDVKMKEKGDIPEGYSVSREKKERFSLILESASTNQTSMYLCASSPGQGGNNEQFFGPGTRLTVL.

This clone was counted only a few times. The rearrangement joins TRBV15 to TRBJ2-5; no clear D gene. CDR1 is LNHNV and CDR2 is YYDKDF in the germline V gene (reference sequence). The CDR3 is 12 amino acids. Trimming took off 0 bases at V and 7 bases at J, with 6 bases between the two ends. The CDR3 sequence: CATSRDTGTQYF. The CDR3, as DNA: TGTGCCACCAGCAGAGATACCGGGACCCAGTACTTC.

V gene TRBV15 combines with J gene TRBJ1-3; possibly TRBD1 for D (6 bases). The CDR3 has 16 residues. Germline CDR1 reads LNHNV; CDR2 reads YYDKDF (reference sequence). The V end lost 2 bases, the J end lost 0 bases, and 11 bases lay between the germline ends. The CDR3 loop reads CATSRKQGPSGNTIYF. Written as DNA, the CDR3 is TGTGCCACCAGCAGAAAACAGGGTCCCTCTGGAAACACCATATATTTT.

This chain uses TRBV5-1 with TRBJ1-1; D is undetermined. Germline CDR1 is SGHRS and CDR2 is YFSETQ. V was clipped by 0 bases and J by 2 bases, with 14 bases between them. This CDR3 contains 16 residues. The CDR3 nucleotides read TGCGCCAGCAGCTTGGGACGGGTCACTATCAACACTGAAGCTTTCTTT. Translation gives CASSLGRVTINTEAFF.

The genes are TRBV11-3 and TRBJ2-7; the D gene is possibly TRBD2 (6 bases). The germline CDR1 and CDR2 sequences are SGHNT and YENEEA. Trimming cost V 2 bases and J 3 bases, with 14 bases left between them. The CDR3 sequence is 15 residues long. The chain's CDR3 is CASSLKWGEGYEQYF. CDR3 nucleotides: TGTGCCAGCAGCTTAAAATGGGGGGAAGGCTACGAGCAGTACTTC.

V is TRBV7-6 and J is TRBJ2-3, with unresolved D. In germline, CDR1 is SGHVS, CDR2 FNYEAQ. This CDR3 spans 13 amino acids. V was pared by 7 bases and J by 6 bases, with 14 bases between. CDR3 nucleotide sequence: TGTGCCAGCACACCCCTCAGAGCCGATACGCAGTATTTT. Translation: CASTPLRADTQYF.

On this clone: The sample has other DNA sequences that encode this CDR3 too. This chain uses TRBV9 with TRBJ1-1; D is undetermined. V was trimmed by 1 base and J by 2 bases, leaving 18 bases between them. Germline-derived CDR1 and CDR2 are SGDLS and YYNGEE. CDR3 length: 17 amino acids. CDR3 sequence reads: CASSVSGLPGDNTEAFF. Here the CDR3 DNA reads TGTGCCAGCAGCGTATCGGGTCTTCCGGGAGACAACACTGAAGCTTTCTTT. The variable domain in full, with the rest retrieved from reference TRBV9 and TRBJ1-1, is DSGVTQTPKHLITATGQRVTLRCSPRSGDLSVYWYQQSLDQGLQFLIQYYNGEERAKGNILERFSAQQFPDLHSELNLSSLELGDSALYFCASSVSGLPGDNTEAFFGQGTRLTVV.

This chain links TRBV6-5 with TRBJ2-3; tentatively, D is TRBD1 (5 bases). This CDR3 is 15 amino acids long. Germline CDR1 MNHEY, CDR2 SVGAGI. V lost 1 base and J 0 bases, leaving 8 bases between the germline ends. CDR3 residues: CASSYWQGSTDTQYF. The CDR3 bases are TGTGCCAGCAGTTACTGGCAGGGCAGCACAGATACGCAGTATTTT.

Details on this clone: Mismatch with germline at one junction end may stem from a read error. The chain joins TRBV10-3 to TRBJ2-7; TRBD2 matches at 8 bases. The germline CDR1 and CDR2 sequences are ENHRY and SYGVKD. CDR3 size: 15 residues. CDR3 sequence reads: CAISDRVAGLIEQYF. Here the CDR3 DNA reads TGTGCCATCAGTGACCGTGTAGCGGGGCTCATCGAGCAATACTTC.

V gene TRBV5-1 combines with J gene TRBJ1-5, with 7 bases fitting TRBD1. CDR1 is SGHRS and CDR2 is YFSETQ in the germline V gene. This CDR3 has 15 amino acids. V lost 4 bases, J lost 3 bases, and 7 bases stayed unmatched. The CDR3 is CASSPGGQLNQPQHF. The CDR3 nucleotides read TGCGCCAGCAGCCCGGGGGGACAGCTCAATCAGCCCCAGCATTTT.

This chain links TRBV24-1 with TRBJ2-3, with D possibly matching TRBD1 (6 bases). The germline V gene has CDR1 KGHDR and CDR2 SFDVKD. There are 15 residues in the CDR3. Trimming removed 6 bases from V and 1 base from J, with 13 bases in between. CDR3: CATSRLQGGTDTQYF. In DNA, the CDR3 is TGTGCCACCAGTAGGCTACAGGGTGGCACAGATACGCAGTATTTT.

The gene calls are TRBV30 and TRBJ1-4; no firm D call. The germline V and J ends were trimmed by 1 base and 3 bases, with 6 bases remaining between them. CDR1 is GTSNPN, CDR2 SVGIG, per germline (reference sequence). The CDR3 spans 13 residues. CDR3 sequence: CAWSGTANEKLFF. The CDR3 region has the DNA TGTGCCTGGAGTGGGACCGCTAATGAAAAACTGTTTTTT.

This chain connects TRBV2 to TRBJ2-5; 12 bases agree with TRBD2. Per the germline V gene, CDR1 is SNHLY and CDR2 is FYNNEI. J was trimmed by 5 bases and V by 4 bases; bases with no gene match: 5. This CDR3 region has 15 residues. In DNA, the CDR3 is TGTGCCAGCAGTGCCCTAGCGGGGGGGCCCGAGACCCAGTACTTC. Translated: CASSALAGGPETQYF. Full variable domain (outside the CDR3, taken from reference TRBV2 and TRBJ2-5): EPEVTQTPSHQVTQMGQEVILRCVPISNHLYFYWYRQILGQKVEFLVSFYNNEISEKSEIFDDQFSVERPDGSNFTLKIRSTKLEDSAMYFCASSALAGGPETQYFGPGTRLLVL.

To note about this clone: Other DNA variants within this sample encode the same CDR3. V and J are TRBV6-2 or TRBV6-3 and TRBJ1-2; D ambiguous. The length of the CDR3 is 13 residues. Trimming removed 6 bases at V and 3 bases at J, with 11 bases between. The germline CDR1 and CDR2 sequences are MNHEY and SVGEGT. The CDR3 here is CASSPFQHYGYTF. CDR3 DNA sequence: TGTGCCAGCAGCCCGTTTCAGCACTATGGCTACACCTTC.

The V gene is TRBV7-3, the J gene TRBJ2-3; tentatively, D is TRBD2 (5 bases). From germline, CDR1 is SGHTA and CDR2 FQGTGA. V was cut by 1 base and J by 3 bases, with 14 bases left in between. This CDR3 has 16 amino acids. CDR3 protein: CASSLSPRGLTDTQYF. The CDR3 DNA is TGTGCCAGCAGCTTAAGCCCCCGGGGATTAACAGATACGCAGTATTTT.

J is TRBJ2-7 and V is TRBV2; either TRBD1 or TRBD2 may supply D (5 bases each). The CDR3 sequence is 15 residues long. Trimming cost V 3 bases and J 5 bases, with 17 bases left between them. The germline V gene encodes CDR1 SNHLY and CDR2 FYNNEI. The CDR3 DNA follows: TGTGCCAGCAGTGACCTCCCCGGGGACCCCCACGAGCAGTACTTC. It codes for CASSDLPGDPHEQYF.

The chain carries TRBV5-4 and TRBJ2-3; D gene uncertain. V lost 0 bases and J 6 bases, leaving 8 bases between the germline ends. The CDR3 runs to 13 residues. The germline CDR1 and CDR2 sequences are SGHNT and YYREEE (reference sequence). This CDR3 reads CASSLEGADTQYF. The CDR3 DNA reads TGTGCCAGCAGCTTGGAGGGTGCTGATACGCAGTATTTT.

The chain links TRBV7-2 to TRBJ1-1; D call uncertain. This CDR3 contains 15 residues. V dropped 1 base and J dropped 4 bases, with 13 bases sitting between them. Germline CDR1 is SGHTA and CDR2 is FQGNSA. The CDR3 sequence is CASSLVPQVITEAFF. CDR3 nucleotides: TGTGCCAGCAGCTTAGTTCCCCAGGTAATCACTGAAGCTTTCTTT.

This clone was counted a single time. The chain employs TRBV7-2 and TRBJ2-2, with 7 nucleotides matching TRBD2. In germline, CDR1 is SGHTA, CDR2 FQGNSA. J gave up 5 bases and V 4 bases, and 4 bases lay outside the gene matches. CDR3 length: 14 amino acids. The CDR3 nucleotides are TGTGCCAGCAGCTCCCCCGGGGGGACCGGGGAGCTGTTTTTT. It yields the protein CASSSPGGTGELFF. Based on the CDR3 plus reference TRBV7-2 and TRBJ2-2, the full variable domain is GAGVSQSPSNKVTEKGKDVELRCDPISGHTALYWYRQSLGQGLEFLIYFQGNSAPDKSGLPSDRFSAERTGGSVSTLTIQRTQQEDSAVYLCASSSPGGTGELFFGEGSRLTVL.

Turning to this clone: An end of the junction differs from the germline gene, which may be a read error. CDR3 bases: TGTGCCAGTAGTTCTTCATCCGGGCCTCGGGGCTATGGTTACACCTTC. Protein product: CASSSSSGPRGYGYTF. The rearrangement joins TRBV19 to TRBJ1-2; tentative D call: TRBD1 (5 bases). CDR3 size: 16 residues. The germline CDR1 and CDR2 sequences are LNHDA and SQIVND (reference sequence).

The rearrangement joins TRBV2 to TRBJ1-2; TRBD1 aligns across 7 bases. The CDR3 extends over 16 amino acids. V was clipped by 0 bases and J by 4 bases; unmatched bases: 8. Germline CDR1 is SNHLY and CDR2 is FYNNEI. CDR3 DNA: TGTGCCAGCAGTGAAGCGAAACAGGGGAAAGTCTATGGCTACACCTTC. Its translation: CASSEAKQGKVYGYTF.

This clone was found once. The chain recombines TRBV24-1 with TRBJ1-1, with 9 bases that match TRBD1. The junction had 6 bases not matched to a gene; V was cut back by 8 bases and J by 6 bases. Looked up from germline, CDR1 is KGHDR and CDR2 is SFDVKD. The CDR3 runs 13 residues. DNA of the CDR3: TGTGCCACCATCTCGGACAGGGGCTCTGAAGCTTTCTTT. It yields the protein CATISDRGSEAFF.

In DNA, the CDR3 is TGTGCCAGCAGCGCGGGACAGGGGGCGGACGGCTACACCTTC. It codes for CASSAGQGADGYTF. The rearrangement uses TRBV5-4 and TRBJ1-2; 12 bases are a match to TRBD1. The CDR3 length is 14 residues. The trim removed 4 bases at V and 8 bases at J, leaving 6 bases unmatched. Germline V gives CDR1 SGHNT, CDR2 YYREEE (reference sequence).

V and J are TRBV4-1 and TRBJ2-1, with TRBD2 matching over 9 bases. This CDR3 region has 18 residues. With V trimmed by 0 bases and J by 6 bases, 12 bases remained unmatched. Germline-derived CDR1 and CDR2 are MGHRA and YSYEKL. CDR3 DNA sequence: TGCGCCAGCAGCCAAGATCGTGGCGGATTAGCGGGGGCCAATGAGCAGTTCTTC. The encoded protein is CASSQDRGGLAGANEQFF.

This rearrangement joins TRBV7-9 to TRBJ1-1, with 7 nucleotides matching TRBD1. Germline CDR1 and CDR2: SEHNR and FQNEAQ (reference sequence). The CDR3 is 15 amino acids. J gave up 7 bases and V 5 bases, and 13 bases lay outside the gene matches. CDR3: CASSGWLGQTLEAFF. CDR3 DNA: TGTGCCAGCAGCGGGTGGCTGGGACAGACTCTTGAAGCTTTCTTT.

The CDR3 reads CASSARDRDSPLHF. CDR3 sequence (DNA): TGTGCCAGCAGCGCCCGGGACAGGGACTCACCCCTCCACTTT. The chain employs TRBV9 and TRBJ1-6; 9 bases agree with TRBD1. Germline assignment: CDR1 SGDLS and CDR2 YYNGEE. This CDR3 has 14 residues. V was clipped by 3 bases and J by 10 bases; unmatched bases: 5.

This rearrangement joins TRBV29-1 to TRBJ2-2; a weak D match, TRBD1 (5 bases). The CDR3 extends over 15 amino acids. The V and J ends lost 7 bases and 0 bases respectively, with 15 bases between them. Germline lookup yields CDR1 SQVTM and CDR2 ANQGSEA. CDR3 sequence reads: CSAVIGVSNTGELFF. CDR3 nucleotide sequence: TGCAGCGCCGTCATAGGGGTTTCGAACACCGGGGAGCTGTTTTTT.

This sequence joins TRBV5-1 and TRBJ2-2, with D tentatively TRBD1 (6 bases). Germline V lookup: CDR1 SGHRS, CDR2 YFSETQ. This CDR3 comprises 16 residues. V lost 4 bases and J lost 0, with 13 bases in between. The CDR3 protein is CASSKDSTSNTGELFF. CDR3 sequence (DNA): TGCGCCAGCAGCAAGGACAGCACTTCGAACACCGGGGAGCTGTTTTTT.

This rearrangement joins TRBV6-2 or TRBV6-3 to TRBJ2-1; D may be TRBD1 (6 bases). V dropped 2 bases and J dropped 9 bases, with 14 bases sitting between them. The CDR3 contains 14 residues. Germline values: CDR1 MNHEY, CDR2 SVGEGT. This CDR3 is CASSYPQGHGEQFF. The CDR3 DNA follows: TGTGCCAGCAGTTACCCGCAGGGGCATGGTGAGCAGTTCTTC.

The chain uses TRBV7-2 and TRBJ2-4; possibly TRBD1 for D (6 bases). From germline, CDR1 is SGHTA and CDR2 FQGNSA. The V end lost 5 bases, the J end lost 1 base, and 6 bases lay between the germline ends. The CDR3 is 13 amino acids. As DNA, the CDR3 is TGTGCCAGCAGCACAGGGGCCAAAAACATTCAGTACTTC. Protein: CASSTGAKNIQYF.